These T cell receptor beta chains were read from a single sample in a study of shared clonotypes between healthy human individuals. This table comes from immunoSEQ multiplex PCR, and its TCRdb copy is limited to in-frame clones, with some not included. Among about 980,000 clones, over 60% were seen once, and the ten largest hold approximately 1.5%. The sequencing input was memory CD4+ T cells sorted from blood. These receptors were taken from a man aged 18 to 29 in good health. Both conserved end residues are part of each CDR3. Fields, in order: V gene, clone size, J gene, CDR3 protein. Size is stated for part of the rows, as once, few or many counts, or as a class when the clone is expanded.

V: TRBV18
size: -
J: TRBJ2-5
CDR3: CASSPDGRFQETQYF

V: TRBV20-1
size: -
J: TRBJ1-1
CDR3: CSALTQGTAFF

V: TRBV11-2
size: -
J: TRBJ1-1
CDR3: CASSLGRGVGTEAFF

V: TRBV7-9
size: -
J: TRBJ2-7
CDR3: CASSQHAPYEQYF

V: TRBV30
size: -
J: TRBJ2-4
CDR3: CAWSSPQAQLAKNIQYF

V: TRBV7-2
size: -
J: TRBJ2-1
CDR3: CASSRIQGGNEQFF

V: TRBV30
size: -
J: TRBJ1-3
CDR3: CAWSVGFSGNTIYF

V: TRBV10-3
size: -
J: TRBJ2-5
CDR3: CAISERAQETQYF

V: TRBV27
size: -
J: TRBJ1-1
CDR3: CASKNREVNTEAFF

V: TRBV7-3
size: -
J: TRBJ2-7
CDR3: CASSLSPNSNNEQYF

V: TRBV6-5
size: few
J: TRBJ2-7
CDR3: CASSPTSGLSYEQYF

V: TRBV6-4
size: -
J: TRBJ1-2
CDR3: CASSPTGYNGYTF

V: TRBV1
size: -
J: TRBJ2-7
CDR3: CTSSQVLWTSGFSYEQYF

V: TRBV13
size: many
J: TRBJ1-1
CDR3: CASSPRGTYTEAFF

V: TRBV12-5
size: few
J: TRBJ1-5
CDR3: CASGSPQGNQPQHF

V: TRBV18
size: few
J: TRBJ2-3
CDR3: CASSPSSFLSTDTQYF

V: TRBV30
size: -
J: TRBJ2-7
CDR3: CAGSGGPYEQYF

V: TRBV7-2
size: -
J: TRBJ1-1
CDR3: CASSSGGNTEAFF

V: TRBV19
size: -
J: TRBJ1-4
CDR3: CASSTTGSTNEKLFF

V: TRBV6-5
size: once
J: TRBJ2-7
CDR3: CASSYDRSREQYF

V: TRBV18
size: -
J: TRBJ1-2
CDR3: CASSPPSGDNGYTF

V: TRBV6-6
size: -
J: TRBJ1-3
CDR3: CASSRGQGGYGNTIYF

V: TRBV5-1
size: -
J: TRBJ2-1
CDR3: CASSLRLAGYNEQFF

V: TRBV5-1
size: once
J: TRBJ2-7
CDR3: CASSLSQGFEQYF

V: TRBV30
size: once
J: TRBJ1-4
CDR3: CAWSPGDYEKLFF

V: TRBV30
size: -
J: TRBJ1-6
CDR3: CAWTQDSRYNSPLHF

V: TRBV13
size: -
J: TRBJ1-3
CDR3: CASSPTVGNTIYF

V: TRBV21-1
size: -
J: TRBJ1-5
CDR3: CASSKLQGTQPQHF

V: TRBV11-3
size: -
J: TRBJ1-1
CDR3: CASSLGEYTEAFF

V: TRBV7-2
size: -
J: TRBJ2-1
CDR3: CASSPRWADYNEQFF

V: TRBV5-4
size: few
J: TRBJ2-3
CDR3: CASSPRGGRGDTQYF

V: TRBV10-3
size: once
J: TRBJ2-3
CDR3: CAISESSPSPDTQYF

V: TRBV6-1
size: few
J: TRBJ2-5
CDR3: CASSLRETQYF

V: TRBV7-9
size: -
J: TRBJ2-1
CDR3: CASSLRGAHDEQFF

V: TRBV6-7
size: -
J: TRBJ1-6
CDR3: CASSWDRVKGNSPLHF

V: TRBV30
size: -
J: TRBJ1-6
CDR3: CAWSRTGDYNSPLHF

V: TRBV4-3
size: -
J: TRBJ1-6
CDR3: CASSQAAGSNSPLHF

V: TRBV28
size: -
J: TRBJ1-1
CDR3: CASSVYTEAFF

V: TRBV2
size: few
J: TRBJ2-3
CDR3: CASKNTGTETDTQYF

V: TRBV7-2
size: -
J: TRBJ2-7
CDR3: CASSLTSFEQYF

V: TRBV6-1
size: few
J: TRBJ1-6
CDR3: CASSESDPLHF

V: TRBV19
size: -
J: TRBJ1-4
CDR3: CASRGLTPNEKLFF

V: TRBV5-4
size: -
J: TRBJ2-3
CDR3: CASSLEGGTDTQYF

V: TRBV5-4
size: -
J: TRBJ1-1
CDR3: CASSFQGARTEAFF

V: TRBV5-1
size: -
J: TRBJ2-1
CDR3: CASSPSSGGSPYNEQFF

V: TRBV7-2
size: -
J: TRBJ2-3
CDR3: CASRDSRDTQYF

V: TRBV6-1
size: -
J: TRBJ2-3
CDR3: CASSVRGVNADTQYF

V: TRBV2
size: -
J: TRBJ2-7
CDR3: CASSIPTSGDLTYEQYF

V: TRBV18
size: -
J: TRBJ1-2
CDR3: CASSPGGQWKHGYTF

V: TRBV19
size: once
J: TRBJ2-5
CDR3: CASSIGGGLQETQYF

V: TRBV4-1
size: -
J: TRBJ2-5
CDR3: CASSPSPAWGSKETQYF

V: TRBV7-9
size: -
J: TRBJ2-7
CDR3: CASSLAGVTYEQYF

V: TRBV7-2
size: -
J: TRBJ2-7
CDR3: CASSLAVTGLGEQYF

V: TRBV11-2
size: -
J: TRBJ1-5
CDR3: CASSHGSQGFNQPQHF